This T cell receptor beta chain was documented in a study of blood T cell repertoires in COVID-19 (dated by TCRdb to 2020 to 2022). For the wider study: Collaborator samples came from the United States, Italy and Spain and covered acute and convalescent phases of COVID-19. Subjects who had been exposed to COVID-19, were actively infected with it, or had recovered from it provided the deeply sampled blood TCRbeta repertoires that made up the dataset. Where available, HLA class I and class II types were taken from metadata supplied by the sample provider and were not determined by assay-based typing. The prospective study material was composed of cDNA or gDNA derived from T cells, B-cell-depleted T cells, or PBMCs. The repertoires were made available in a free public database intended to serve as a resource for research on the immune response to SARS-CoV-2. Nearly every sample came with metadata listing a de-identified subject ID, COVID-19 status, age in years and sex. Samples were obtained from the ongoing ImmuneRACE study (first 160 participants) and from 1,254 subjects provided by 6 global collaborators. Results the study describes overall, beyond this receptor: How much clinical and demographic metadata was included differed by source and by participant, and the metadata was provided uncurated.

Participants in the prospective study were aged about 18 to 100 years, lived in 20 to 30 United States geographic areas, and enrolled through a virtual design. Cohort assignment in the prospective study relied on participant-reported clinical history from a screening survey and a study questionnaire. Each participant in the prospective study had whole blood, serum and a nasopharyngeal or oropharyngeal swab collected by mobile phlebotomists. Prospective study participants could optionally give additional blood draws and questionnaires over an approximately 2-month period. Blood samples from the prospective study were shipped frozen or at room temperature prior to DNA extraction. The CDR3 has 14 amino acids, counting the end cysteine and phenylalanine. Only the CDR3 portion is preserved as DNA: 42 bases, with reading frame beginning at the first base. V lost 9 bases and J lost 5 bases, and the count of bases not matched to a germline gene is 4. The germline V gene (reference sequence) sets CDR1 to MNHEY and CDR2 to SMNVEV.

Only a few counts were recorded for this clone. The antigen it recognizes is unknown. Per-base quality was not reported, and no clone a single base away is much larger than it. TCRbeta CDR3 regions were amplified from genomic DNA using the immunoSEQ Assay, a bias-controlled multiplex PCR. The paper's processing steps were these. Nucleated cell counts per sample were estimated from amplification of reference gene primers within the assay. To quantify the absolute abundance of each unique TCRbeta CDR3 rearrangement, sequence reads were collapsed and filtered. For each sample, productive Simpson clonality was calculated as the square root of Simpson's diversity index over productive rearrangements. The table comes from immuneACCESS by way of TCRdb, which keeps in-frame sequences with V and J called. Part of the clones is missing from these tables; in studies checked, under half for an unresolved V gene and the rest for unknown reasons. The V and J calls and the clone size are those of that table, but D and trimming were determined from the DNA. The sample has about 200,000 clones on record, about 86% of them singletons. The leading ten clones occupy 3.8% of the sample.

The rearranged segments are TRBV27 and TRBJ2-2, with TRBD2 identical over 12 junction bases. The receptor was derived from a woman between 40 and 50 years old with acute COVID-19. Input material: PBMCs or T cells enriched from blood (not recorded which). The nucleotide sequence reads as follows: TGTGCCAGAGGACTAGCGGGATCTACCGGGGAGCTGTTTTTT. Its amino acids are CARGLAGSTGELFF.